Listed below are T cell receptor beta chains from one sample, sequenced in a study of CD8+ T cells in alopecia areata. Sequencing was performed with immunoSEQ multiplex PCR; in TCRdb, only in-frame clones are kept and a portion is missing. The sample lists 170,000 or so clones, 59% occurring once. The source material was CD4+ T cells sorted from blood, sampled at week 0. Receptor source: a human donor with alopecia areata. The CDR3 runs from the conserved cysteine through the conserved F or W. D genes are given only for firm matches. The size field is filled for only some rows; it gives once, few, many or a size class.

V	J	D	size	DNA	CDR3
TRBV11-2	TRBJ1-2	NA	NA	TGTGCCAGCAGCCCTCCTTCGCTGGGGGGAGCTGGCTACACCTTC	CASSPPSLGGAGYTF
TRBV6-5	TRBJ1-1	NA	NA	TGTGCCAGCATTCAGGACCGTGGGGGGAACACTGAAGCTTTCTTT	CASIQDRGGNTEAFF
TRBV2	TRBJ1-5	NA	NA	TGTGCCAGCAGTCAGGGATGGCAGCCCCAGCATTTT	CASSQGWQPQHF
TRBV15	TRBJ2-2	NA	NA	TGTGCCACCAGCAGAGAGCCAGCCCGTTTCAGGGAGCTGTTTTTT	CATSREPARFRELFF
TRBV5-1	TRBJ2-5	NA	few	TGCGCCAGCAGCTTGGGGTTAGGGTCAAGCATTCAAGAGACCCAGTACTTC	CASSLGLGSSIQETQYF
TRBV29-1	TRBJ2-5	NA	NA	TGCAGCGTTGATTCTAGGGAGCGGCGTGGGACCCAGTACTTC	CSVDSRERRGTQYF
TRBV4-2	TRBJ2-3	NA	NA	TGTGCCAGCAGCCAAGTGGGACAAGCTGGAGATACGCAGTATTTT	CASSQVGQAGDTQYF
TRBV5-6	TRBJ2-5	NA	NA	TGTGCCAGCAGCAATTCAGGGGCGGGAGAGACCCAGTACTTC	CASSNSGAGETQYF
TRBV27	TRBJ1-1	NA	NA	TGTGCCAGCAGTTATCAAAGAGGAAACACTGAAGCTTTCTTT	CASSYQRGNTEAFF
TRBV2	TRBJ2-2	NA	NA	TGTGCCAGCAGCCTTACAGTGAACACCGGGGAGCTGTTTTTT	CASSLTVNTGELFF
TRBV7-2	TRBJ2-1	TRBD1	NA	TGTGCCAGCAGGACAAACAGGGGCCTACAATACAATGAGCAGTTCTTC	CASRTNRGLQYNEQFF
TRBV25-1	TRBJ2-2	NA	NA	TGTGCCAGCAGTGAATTGCCGGGCCCGAACACCGGGGAGCTGTTTTTT	CASSELPGPNTGELFF
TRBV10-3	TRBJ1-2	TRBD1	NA	TGTGCCACCTCCGGACAGGGTAACTATGGCTACACCTTC	CATSGQGNYGYTF
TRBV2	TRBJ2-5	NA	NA	TGTGCCAGCAGTCCTCGCATGGCTAAGCTAGAGACCCAGTACTTC	CASSPRMAKLETQYF
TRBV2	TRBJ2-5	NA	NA	TGTGCCAGCAGTGTTTTGGGAGACCAAGAGACCCAGTACTTC	CASSVLGDQETQYF
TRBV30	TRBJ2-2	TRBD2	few	TGTGCCTGGAGCCCGGGACTAGGGGGGAGAACCGGGGAGCTGTTTTTT	CAWSPGLGGRTGELFF